The 4 T cell receptor beta chains reported below all come from one sample, sequenced in a study of blood T cell repertoires in COVID-19. Repertoires were generated with immunoSEQ multiplex PCR, while TCRdb's copy carries only in-frame clones and drops some. The sample holds under 350,000 clones; roughly 90% are singletons and the top ten take about 1.7%. The sample was PBMCs or T cells enriched from blood (not recorded which). Source of these receptors: a woman aged 40 to 50 who had recovered from COVID-19.

The chain uses TRBV5-1 and TRBJ1-3; D is unclear. Deletions cut 3 bases from V and 2 bases from J, with 15 bases between. This CDR3 spans 16 amino acids. CDR1 and CDR2 (germline): SGHRS, YFSETQ. The CDR3 DNA reads as TGCGCCAGCAGCTCTACCCATAACGGGGCTGGAAACACCATATATTTT. It codes for CASSSTHNGAGNTIYF.

The genes are TRBV7-9 and TRBJ2-3, with D maybe TRBD2 (5 bases). The germline CDR1 and CDR2 sequences are SEHNR and FQNEAQ (reference sequence). V lost 6 bases and J 4 bases, leaving 17 bases between the germline ends. The CDR3 covers 15 residues. The CDR3 protein is CASSHNPVLADTQYF. The CDR3 DNA is TGTGCCAGCAGTCACAACCCGGTACTAGCAGATACGCAGTATTTT.

The gene calls are TRBV10-3 and TRBJ1-1; TRBD1 aligns across 8 bases. The V and J ends lost 6 bases and 1 base, in that order; junction bases with no gene match: 7. The germline V gene encodes CDR1 ENHRY and CDR2 SYGVKD. The CDR3 has 15 amino acids. CDR3: CAISLSGTGNTEAFF. For the CDR3, the DNA is TGTGCCATCAGCCTCTCGGGGACAGGGAACACTGAAGCTTTCTTT.

The V and J genes are TRBV6-1 and TRBJ2-7; tentatively, D is TRBD1 (5 bases). This CDR3 has 14 residues. V lost 1 base, J lost 0 bases, and 7 bases lay in between. The germline CDR1 and CDR2 sequences are MNHNS and SASEGT. The CDR3 sequence: CASSEGGLSYEQYF. CDR3 DNA sequence: TGTGCCAGCAGTGAAGGGGGCCTCTCCTACGAGCAGTACTTC.